This is a list of T cell receptor beta chains from one sample in a study of T-cell reconstitution after alpha-beta-depleted transplantation in children. MiXCR was run by TCRdb on the PCR reads, yielding one entry per CDR3 protein. This sample has approximately 490,000 distinct CDR3 sequences, with roughly a tenth found just once. Material: PBMCs, obtained before TCRalphabeta/CD19-depleted stem cell transplant. The source of these receptors is a child aged 2-15 years with inherited bone marrow failure, due to receive a stem cell transplant. Each CDR3 is given with its conserved first and last residue. A D gene is named only where the DNA matches it firmly. Expanded clones are given a class, and other clones once, few, many or no size at all.

J gene	V gene	clone size	D gene	CDR3 DNA	CDR3 protein
TRBJ1-2	TRBV7-9	-	TRBD1	TGTGTCAGCAGCTCCACGGGACAGCTGCTTTCAGGCTACACCTTC	CVSSSTGQLLSGYTF
TRBJ2-7	TRBV11-2	few	TRBD2	TGTGCCAGCAGCTCGGTCAGACTAGCGGGAGTTTACGAGCAGTACTTC	CASSSVRLAGVYEQYF
TRBJ2-7	TRBV29-1	many	TRBD1	TGCAGCGTCGACAGGGAACTGTTTCCCTACGAGCAGTACTTC	CSVDRELFPYEQYF
TRBJ2-2	TRBV5-1	many	-	TGCGCCAGCAGCCTGGGACTGTCGAACACCGGGGAGCTGTTTTTT	CASSLGLSNTGELFF
TRBJ1-1	TRBV5-1	many	-	TGCGCCAGCAGCTTGGGTTGGGGTAACAGGATGAACACTGAAGCTTTCTTT	CASSLGWGNRMNTEAFF
TRBJ2-7	TRBV7-2	many	-	TGTGCCAGCAGCTTAGGAATGAGGATCTCCTACGAGCAGTACTTC	CASSLGMRISYEQYF
TRBJ2-1	TRBV4-3	many	-	TGCGCCAGCAGCCAAGGGTGGAGGAGGTCCTACAATGAGCAGTTCTTC	CASSQGWRRSYNEQFF
TRBJ2-1	TRBV27	many	-	TGTGCCAGCAGAGAGCGGTCTAGCTCCTACAATGAGCAGTTCTTC	CASRERSSSYNEQFF
TRBJ1-2	TRBV12-3/TRBV12-4	few	TRBD1	TGTGCCAGCAGTCACCGGGACAGGGTCTTCTATGGCTACACCTTC	CASSHRDRVFYGYTF
TRBJ2-1	TRBV7-2	many	-	TGTGCCAGCAGCATCCCTTCCCTCTACAATGAGCAGTTCTTC	CASSIPSLYNEQFF
TRBJ2-3	TRBV25-1	-	-	TGTGCCAGCAGCACTTTTAGCGCAGATACGCAGTATTTT	CASSTFSADTQYF
TRBJ2-6	TRBV6-1	-	TRBD1	TGTGCCAGCAGTGCGGACAGGGACTCTGGGGCCAACGTCCTGACTTTC	CASSADRDSGANVLTF
TRBJ2-1	TRBV7-8	many	-	TGTGCCAGCAGCTTAGCTTGGACTTATGAGCAGTTCTTC	CASSLAWTYEQFF
TRBJ2-3	TRBV18	few	-	TGTGCCAGCTCGCCCGGGAGCGCGGAAGATACGCAGTATTTT	CASSPGSAEDTQYF
TRBJ2-7	TRBV9	many	-	TGTGCCAGCAGCCCGAATATGGACAGCGAGCAGTACTTC	CASSPNMDSEQYF
TRBJ2-7	TRBV5-1	many	TRBD2	TGCGCCAGCAGCTCCTGGACTAGCGGGAGCGGCGAGCAGTACTTC	CASSSWTSGSGEQYF
TRBJ1-5	TRBV20-1	many	-	TGCAGTGCTAGGCTGACCTTCAGCAATCAGCCCCAGCATTTT	CSARLTFSNQPQHF
TRBJ2-6	TRBV29-1	few	-	TGCAGCGTCCTCTCTGGGGCCAACGTCCTGACTTTC	CSVLSGANVLTF
TRBJ2-3	TRBV28	many	-	TGTGCCAGCAGTCCTACCAAACGGACAGATACGCAGTATTTT	CASSPTKRTDTQYF
TRBJ2-1	TRBV24-1	many	TRBD2	TGTGCCACCAGTGGGCTATCCGGGAGGGGAGGGCCGCATGAGCAGTTCTTC	CATSGLSGRGGPHEQFF
TRBJ2-5	TRBV20-1	many	-	TGCAGTGCTCTAAATTCCGGGACACCCCAAGAGACCCAGTACTTC	CSALNSGTPQETQYF
TRBJ1-2	TRBV5-6	-	-	TGTGGCAGCAGCTTGGGGGGTCGGAACTATGGCTACACCTTC	CGSSLGGRNYGYTF
TRBJ1-1	TRBV29-1	many	-	TGCAGCGTTGAAGTAAACAGTCCCCAAGCTTTCTTT	CSVEVNSPQAFF
TRBJ2-7	TRBV10-3	many	-	TGTGCCATCAGTGATATTGCCGGTTCCTACGAGCAGTACTTC	CAISDIAGSYEQYF
TRBJ2-3	TRBV9	many	-	TGTGCCAGCAGCGTTGGCGGGGGCGAACACCCAATTAGCACAGATACGCAGTATTTT	CASSVGGGEHPISTDTQYF
TRBJ2-7	TRBV20-1	-	-	TGCAGTGCTAGGGGCCGGGAAACCACCTACGAGCAGTACTTC	CSARGRETTYEQYF
TRBJ1-1	TRBV27	many	-	TGTGCCAGCAGTTTTAATGCACCCCCTATGAACACTGAAGCTTTCTTT	CASSFNAPPMNTEAFF
TRBJ2-3	TRBV4-3	few	TRBD2	TGCGCCAGCAGCCAAGGGGTCGGCGGGAGGTACACAGATACGCAGTATTTT	CASSQGVGGRYTDTQYF
TRBJ2-3	TRBV7-9	many	-	TGTGCCAGCAACACAATTTGGGGTGACGGCACAGATACGCAGTATTTT	CASNTIWGDGTDTQYF
TRBJ2-3	TRBV10-3	-	-	TGTGCCATCAGGAGGGATGGGGGGCTGGTCTCGCAGTATTTT	CAIRRDGGLVSQYF
TRBJ2-1	TRBV6-5	many	-	TGTGCCACCCTATCTTGGAGCTCCTACAATGAGCAGTTCTTC	CATLSWSSYNEQFF
TRBJ2-6	TRBV19	-	-	TGTGCCAGTAGTATCGGACAGTCTGGGGCCAACGTCCTGACTTTC	CASSIGQSGANVLTF
TRBJ2-1	TRBV4-3	-	-	TGCGCCAGCAGCCCATCACCGGGACGCTCCTACAATGAGCAGTTCTTC	CASSPSPGRSYNEQFF
TRBJ2-7	TRBV4-3	many	TRBD2	TGCGCCAGCAGCCCAAGCGGACTAGCGTCCTACGAGCAGTACTTC	CASSPSGLASYEQYF